This T cell receptor beta chain was found in a study of shared clonotypes between healthy human individuals. Sequencing was performed with immunoSEQ multiplex PCR; in TCRdb, only in-frame clones are kept and a portion is missing. The sample lists about 1.1 million clones; 70% to 80% were seen once. Germline CDR1 SQVTM, CDR2 ANQGSEA. Trimming took 4 bases from V and 4 from J; bases not matched to a gene: 15. The CDR3 consists of 16 residues. The chain has TRBV29-1 and TRBJ1-1, with TRBD1 identical over 7 bases. What was sequenced was memory CD4+ T cells from PBMCs. The subset: CD45RA-negative fraction. This receptor was obtained from a man between 18 and 29 years old in good health. Some clones in this sample may be carry-over from other donors' samples. The DNA of the CDR3 is TGCAGCGTTGTCCGTATACAGGGGCCGGGGAGCACTGAAGCTTTCTTT. Its protein product is CSVVRIQGPGSTEAFF.